The 21 T cell receptor beta chains below come from one sample, sequenced in a study of long-term antiretroviral therapy in people with HIV. Version v3.0 of the immunoSEQ assay was performed at survey level. This table comes from immunoSEQ multiplex PCR, and its TCRdb copy is limited to in-frame clones, with some not included. The sample contains about 28,000 clones, more than 85% of which appear only once. Source: unsorted PBMCs, taken 2 years after starting antiretroviral therapy. These receptors were collected from a middle-aged man with HIV.

This chain links TRBV27 with TRBJ1-1; a possible D gene is TRBD1 (5 bases). The CDR3 extends over 13 amino acids. Trimming removed 4 bases at V and 5 bases at J, with 11 bases between. Germline V gene data show CDR1 as MNHEY and CDR2 as SMNVEV (reference sequence). CDR3 sequence reads: CASSSIRGTEAFF. CDR3 nucleotide sequence: TGTGCCAGCAGTTCTATCCGGGGGACTGAAGCTTTCTTT.

A note on this clone: A junction end diverges from the germline sequence, so it may reflect a read error. The chain joins TRBV28 to TRBJ2-1; weak D call: TRBD1 (5 bases). This CDR3 region has 11 residues. Germline loops: CDR1 MDHEN, CDR2 SYDVKM. The CDR3 here is CASRRSGKQFF. In DNA, the CDR3 is TGTGCCAGCAGGAGGTCAGGGAAGCAATTCTTC.

This clone has only one observation. Germline is not matched at one junction end, which may reflect a read error. The rearrangement uses TRBV9 and TRBJ2-1; no reliable D call. CDR1 SGDLS and CDR2 YYNGEE come from the germline V gene. The CDR3 is made up of 15 amino acids. CDR3 sequence reads: CAGSVVAVSYNEQFF. In nucleotides, the CDR3 is TGTGCCGGCAGCGTAGTAGCTGTCTCCTACAATGAGCAGTTCTTC.

V is TRBV10-3 and J is TRBJ2-1; maybe TRBD2 (5 bases). The V and J ends lost 0 bases and 10 bases respectively, with 13 bases between them. This CDR3 is 14 amino acids long. Looked up from germline, CDR1 is ENHRY and CDR2 is SYGVKD. In DNA form, the CDR3 reads TGTGCCATCAGTGAGTCAGATAGCGCCTTGGAGCAGTTCTTC. It codes for CAISESDSALEQFF.

This clone was observed a single time. This chain uses TRBV18 with TRBJ2-7; D remains ambiguous. The CDR3 loop spans 16 amino acids. Germline V gives CDR1 KGHSH, CDR2 LQKENI. V dropped 2 bases and J dropped 4 bases, with 18 bases sitting between them. CDR3 DNA: TGTGCCAGCTCACCAGGGTCACGGACCAAGGAGTACGAGCAGTACTTC. It encodes CASSPGSRTKEYEQYF.

This clone was recorded once. The chain carries TRBV11-3 and TRBJ2-1, with a weak D call TRBD1 (5 bases). The germline CDR1 and CDR2 sequences are SGHNT and YENEEA. Trimming pared 0 bases from V and 5 bases from J, leaving 8 bases between. The CDR3 totals 14 residues. CDR3 coding DNA: TGTGCCAGCAGCTTAGATCTAGGGGACAATGAGCAGTTCTTC. It specifies CASSLDLGDNEQFF.

This clone was detected a few times. This CDR3 is CASRVLIGQMSEQYF. CDR3 DNA: TGTGCCAGCAGAGTCTTAATCGGCCAAATGAGCGAGCAGTACTTC. The chain employs TRBV6-1 and TRBJ2-7, with D unresolved. Trimming pared 6 bases from V and 6 bases from J, leaving 21 bases between. Per germline, CDR1 MNHNS and CDR2 SASEGT. This CDR3 region has 15 residues.

The CDR3 here is CASSEYRDRNYEQYF. The DNA of the CDR3 is TGTGCCAGCAGTGAATATAGGGACAGAAACTACGAGCAGTACTTC. This sequence joins TRBV2 and TRBJ2-7, with 7 bases that match TRBD1. This CDR3 comprises 15 residues. After removal of 2 bases from V and 3 bases from J, the junction contained 7 bases not matched to a gene. Germline values: CDR1 SNHLY, CDR2 FYNNEI. The complete variable domain, with remaining parts taken from reference TRBV2 and TRBJ2-7, reads EPEVTQTPSHQVTQMGQEVILRCVPISNHLYFYWYRQILGQKVEFLVSFYNNEISEKSEIFDDQFSVERPDGSNFTLKIRSTKLEDSAMYFCASSEYRDRNYEQYFGPGTRLTVT.

The V call is TRBV19, the J call TRBJ1-4, with 7 bases aligning to TRBD1. CDR3 length: 16 residues. Germline values: CDR1 LNHDA, CDR2 SQIVND (reference sequence). V trimming: 3 bases; J trimming: 5 bases; junction bases outside the gene matches: 9. CDR3: CASSMTGRRVNEKLFF. The CDR3 nucleotides are TGTGCCAGTAGTATGACAGGGAGGCGGGTAAATGAAAAACTGTTTTTT.

V and J are TRBV4-3 and TRBJ1-4, with a weak D call TRBD1 (5 bases). Germline CDR1 and CDR2: LGHNA and YSLEER. The ends were cut back, 6 bases at V and 1 base at J, with 9 bases in the middle. The CDR3 is made up of 14 amino acids. DNA for the CDR3: TGCGCCAGCAGACGGGGGGGAACTAATGAAAAACTGTTTTTT. This gives the protein CASRRGGTNEKLFF.

V is TRBV18 and J is TRBJ1-4, with D tentatively TRBD1 (6 bases). Germline V gene lookup returns CDR1 KGHSH and CDR2 LQKENI. Deletions cut 4 bases from V and 5 bases from J, with 14 bases between. The CDR3 spans 15 residues. The CDR3 protein is CASSLIQGLNEKLFF. The CDR3 DNA is TGTGCCAGCTCACTGATACAGGGCCTGAATGAAAAACTGTTTTTT. The full variable domain, its missing parts supplied by reference TRBV18 and TRBJ1-4, is NAGVMQNPRHLVRRRGQEARLRCSPMKGHSHVYWYRQLPEEGLKFMVYLQKENIIDESGMPKERFSAEFPKEGPSILRIQQVVRGDSAAYFCASSLIQGLNEKLFFGSGTQLSVL.

This clone was observed a handful of times. This chain links TRBV6-5 with TRBJ1-5; unclear D gene. The CDR3 runs 15 residues. Trimming pared 7 bases from V and 3 bases from J, leaving 16 bases between. In germline, CDR1 is MNHEY, CDR2 SVGAGI. The chain's CDR3 is CASTLKTITNQPQHF. The CDR3 nucleotides are TGTGCCAGCACTCTTAAAACCATTACCAATCAGCCCCAGCATTTT.

The chain is built from TRBV9 and TRBJ2-5; a possible D gene is TRBD2 (6 bases). The better agreement between TRBJ2-7 and the DNA end casts doubt on the J call. Germline CDR1 SGDLS, CDR2 YYNGEE. The CDR3 totals 13 residues. The CDR3 sequence: CASSDGTAYEQYF. The DNA for the CDR3 is TGTGCCAGCAGCGACGGGACTGCCTACGAGCAGTACTTC.

This sequence joins TRBV6-5 and TRBJ2-7; 7 bases line up with TRBD1. This CDR3 has 14 residues. J lost 5 bases, V lost 6 bases, and 10 bases had no gene match. Germline V gene lookup returns CDR1 MNHEY and CDR2 SVGAGI. Written as DNA, the CDR3 is TGTGCCAGCAGGCACAGGACAGGTGAGCACGAGCAGTACTTC. Translation gives CASRHRTGEHEQYF.

This clone was counted once. The chain has TRBV28 and TRBJ1-5, with D unresolved. Trimming took off 5 bases at V and 4 bases at J, with 6 bases between the two ends. The CDR3 runs 12 residues. Germline values: CDR1 MDHEN, CDR2 SYDVKM. CDR3 residues: CASSKDNQPQHF. The CDR3 DNA reads as TGTGCCAGCAGTAAAGATAATCAGCCCCAGCATTTT. Together with reference TRBV28 and TRBJ1-5, the CDR3 gives the full variable domain: DVKVTQSSRYLVKRTGEKVFLECVQDMDHENMFWYRQDPGLGLRLIYFSYDVKMKEKGDIPEGYSVSREKKERFSLILESASTNQTSMYLCASSKDNQPQHFGDGTRLSIL.

The chain is built from TRBV30 and TRBJ2-7; 8 nucleotides line up with TRBD2. The V and J ends lost 5 bases and 4 bases, in that order; junction bases with no gene match: 7. This CDR3 contains 13 residues. Germline V gene data show CDR1 as GTSNPN and CDR2 as SVGIG (reference sequence). The DNA for the CDR3 is TGTGCCTGGCAGGGACTAGTAGGGTACGAGCAGTACTTC. Translating it yields CAWQGLVGYEQYF.

This rearrangement joins TRBV5-5 to TRBJ2-1; 9 positions agree with TRBD2. Germline CDR1 is SGHKS and CDR2 is YYEKEE (reference sequence). The V and J ends lost 7 bases and 2 bases, in that order; junction bases with no gene match: 13. The CDR3 contains 17 residues. The CDR3 DNA reads TGTGCCAGCCCGGCCCCCCTAGCGGGAAACCCCTACAATGAGCAGTTCTTC. Encoded protein: CASPAPLAGNPYNEQFF.

This chain joins TRBV15 and TRBJ2-7, with D unclear. Trimming removed 4 bases at V and 7 bases at J, with 14 bases between. Germline values: CDR1 LNHNV, CDR2 YYDKDF (reference sequence). CDR3 length: 13 amino acids. CDR3 region: CATSKDRNREQYF. The CDR3 DNA follows: TGTGCCACCAGCAAGGATAGGAATCGTGAGCAGTACTTC.

V and J are TRBV7-2 and TRBJ2-7; D ambiguous. CDR3 size: 16 residues. Germline V gene data show CDR1 as SGHTA and CDR2 as FQGNSA. V lost 5 bases, J lost 4 bases, and 21 bases lay in between. For the CDR3, the DNA is TGTGCCAGCAGCGCGAATCCCGGCCTCTGGGGTTACGAGCAGTACTTC. This sequence encodes CASSANPGLWGYEQYF.

The CDR3 DNA is TGTGCTAGTGGTTTGGTTGCAGGAAAAGAAAAACTGTTTTTT. Translating gives CASGLVAGKEKLFF. This rearrangement joins TRBV12-5 to TRBJ1-4; D ambiguous. V gave up 0 bases and J gave up 8 bases, with 10 bases separating them. The CDR3 sequence is 14 residues long. Per the germline V gene, CDR1 is LGHNT and CDR2 is FRNRAP.

This clone has just one count. The chain recombines TRBV7-2 with TRBJ2-3; 8 bases agree with TRBD1. The V gene end was trimmed by 6 bases and the J gene end by 1 base; junction bases not matched to a gene: 6. The germline V gene encodes CDR1 SGHTA and CDR2 FQGNSA. This CDR3 has 15 residues. CDR3 DNA: TGTGCCAGCAGACTTCCGGGACAGGGCACAGATACGCAGTATTTT. The encoded protein is CASRLPGQGTDTQYF.